The present T cell receptor beta chain was sequenced within a study of T cells in Graves' hyperthyroidism and ophthalmopathy. RNA transcripts provided the source from which TCR beta CDR3 regions were amplified. In the first-round RT-PCR of the TCR CDR3, the HTBI primer set was used. TCRdb processed the multiplex PCR reads anew with MiXCR; each CDR3 protein has one entry. This table holds some 620,000 distinct CDR3 sequences, roughly 15% found once. CDR3 length: 13 amino acids. V was cut by 2 bases and J by 8 bases, with 12 bases left in between. In its sample, this clonotype was seen many times. This chain links TRBV12-3 or TRBV12-4 with TRBJ1-1; no clear D gene. Sample: blood. This receptor was taken from a woman aged 25 to 39 with Graves' hyperthyroidism. CDR3 in amino acids: CASSLTGEEEAFF. CDR3 sequence (DNA): TGTGCCAGCAGTTTAACCGGGGAGGAAGAAGCTTTCTTT.